The clone carrying this TCR beta chain was counted at least ten times. Antigen: not known. 5'RACE with 10-nucleotide random UMIs produced the cDNA. TCRdb reprocessed the 5' RACE reads with MiXCR, giving one entry per CDR3 protein. The profile covers approximately 30,000 distinct CDR3 sequences, with around 5.9% appearing a single time and around 1.9% taken by the ten largest. Sorted libraries were derived from approximately 990,000 CD4+ or CD8+ T cells. The data belong to a study of neurological immune-mediated disorders. CDR1 and CDR2 from the germline V gene are SGHAT and FQNNGV. This CDR3 region has 12 residues. V shed 6 bases and J 7 bases; nucleotides not matched to a gene: 5. General study results and limits: Expanded clones shared no CDR3 amino acid sequences across subjects, suggesting private repertoires in all groups. Expansion of TCR clones was greatest in HTLV-1-associated myelopathy and smallest in multiple sclerosis, where it fell below that of healthy controls.

This clonotype was obtained from a woman between 50 and 59 years old in good health. V gene TRBV11-2 combines with J gene TRBJ1-1; 7 bases align to TRBD1. Input material: CD4+ T cells from blood. The CDR3 sequence: CASRRQGGEAFF. The CDR3 nucleotides read TGTGCCAGCAGACGACAGGGCGGTGAAGCTTTCTTT. The full variable domain, in which reference TRBV11-2 and TRBJ1-1 provide the parts outside the CDR3, is EAGVAQSPRYKIIEKRQSVAFWCNPISGHATLYWYQQILGQGPKLLIQFQNNGVVDDSQLPKDRFSAERLKGVDSTLKIQPAKLEDSAVYLCASRRQGGEAFFGQGTRLTVV.